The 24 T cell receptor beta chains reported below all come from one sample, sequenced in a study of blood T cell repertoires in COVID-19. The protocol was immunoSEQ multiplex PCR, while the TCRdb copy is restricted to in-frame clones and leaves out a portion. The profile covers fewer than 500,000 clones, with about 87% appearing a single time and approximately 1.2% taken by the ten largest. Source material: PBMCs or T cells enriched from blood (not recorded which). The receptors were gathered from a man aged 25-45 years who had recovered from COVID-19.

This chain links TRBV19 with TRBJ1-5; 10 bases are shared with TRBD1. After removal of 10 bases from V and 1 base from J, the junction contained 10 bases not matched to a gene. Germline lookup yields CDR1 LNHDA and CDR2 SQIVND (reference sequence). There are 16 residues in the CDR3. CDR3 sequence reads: CATRREGQGSNQPQHF. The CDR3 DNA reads TGTGCCACCAGGAGAGAGGGACAGGGGAGCAATCAGCCCCAGCATTTT.

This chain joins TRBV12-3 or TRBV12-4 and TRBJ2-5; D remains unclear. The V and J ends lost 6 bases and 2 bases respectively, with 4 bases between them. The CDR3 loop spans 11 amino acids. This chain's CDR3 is CASRRQETQYF. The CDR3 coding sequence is TGTGCCAGCAGGAGACAAGAGACCCAGTACTTC.

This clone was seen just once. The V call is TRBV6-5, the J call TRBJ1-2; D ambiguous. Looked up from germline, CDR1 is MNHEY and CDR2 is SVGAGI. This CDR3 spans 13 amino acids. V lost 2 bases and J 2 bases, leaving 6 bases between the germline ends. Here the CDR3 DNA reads TGTGCCAGCAGTTACGGTCGGAACTATGGCTACACCTTC. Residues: CASSYGRNYGYTF.

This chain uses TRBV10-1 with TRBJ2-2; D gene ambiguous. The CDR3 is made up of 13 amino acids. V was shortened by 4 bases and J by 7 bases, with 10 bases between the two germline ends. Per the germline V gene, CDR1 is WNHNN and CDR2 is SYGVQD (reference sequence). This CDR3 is CASSGQINGELFF. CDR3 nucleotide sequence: TGCGCCAGCAGTGGCCAGATTAACGGGGAGCTGTTTTTT.

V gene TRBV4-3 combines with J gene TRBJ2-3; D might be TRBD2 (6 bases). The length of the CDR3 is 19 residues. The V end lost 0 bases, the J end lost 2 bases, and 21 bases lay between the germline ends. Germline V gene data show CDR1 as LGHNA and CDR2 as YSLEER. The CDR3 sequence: CASSQEVSLDYTPTDTQYF. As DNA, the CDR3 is TGCGCCAGCAGCCAAGAGGTGAGCTTGGACTATACCCCCACAGATACGCAGTATTTT.

This CDR3 reads CASSPEDRASYEQYF. CDR3 nucleotides: TGTGCCAGCAGTCCTGAGGACAGGGCCTCCTACGAGCAGTACTTC. The chain is built from TRBV7-6 and TRBJ2-7; 8 nucleotides agree with TRBD1. V was pared by 6 bases and J by 0 bases, with 7 bases of the junction left unmatched. The CDR3 runs to 15 residues. CDR1 and CDR2 from the germline V gene are SGHVS and FNYEAQ.

This chain's CDR3 is CASRGTSVGYNEQFF. Here the CDR3 DNA reads TGTGCCAGTAGGGGGACTAGCGTTGGTTACAATGAGCAGTTCTTC. The chain employs TRBV19 and TRBJ2-1; 10 nucleotides align to TRBD2. Germline assignment: CDR1 LNHDA and CDR2 SQIVND (reference sequence). Trimming cost V 6 bases and J 4 bases; bases outside gene matches: 6. The CDR3 length is 15 residues.

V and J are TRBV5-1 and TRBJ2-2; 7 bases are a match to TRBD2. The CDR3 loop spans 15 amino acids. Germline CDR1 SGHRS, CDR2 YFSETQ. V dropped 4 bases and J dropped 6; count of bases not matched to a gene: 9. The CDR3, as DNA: TGCGCCAGCAGCCCCACTTCGGGGAGGGCCGGGGAGCTGTTTTTT. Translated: CASSPTSGRAGELFF.

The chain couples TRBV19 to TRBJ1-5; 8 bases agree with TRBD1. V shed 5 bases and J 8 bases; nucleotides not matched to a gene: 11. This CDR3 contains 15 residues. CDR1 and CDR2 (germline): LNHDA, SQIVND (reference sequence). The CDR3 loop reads CASSSGTGPGKPQHF. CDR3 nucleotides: TGTGCCAGTAGTTCAGGGACAGGCCCAGGAAAGCCCCAGCATTTT.

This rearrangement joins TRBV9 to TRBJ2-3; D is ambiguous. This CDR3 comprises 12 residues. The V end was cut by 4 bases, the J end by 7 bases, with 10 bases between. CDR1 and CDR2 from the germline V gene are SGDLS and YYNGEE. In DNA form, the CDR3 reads TGTGCCAGCAGCTCTTATAGCCATACGCAGTATTTT. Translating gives CASSSYSHTQYF.

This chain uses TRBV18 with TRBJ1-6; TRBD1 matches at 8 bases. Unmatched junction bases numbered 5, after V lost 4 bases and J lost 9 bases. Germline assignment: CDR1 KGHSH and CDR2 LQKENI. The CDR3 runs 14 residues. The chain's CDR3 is CASSLQGVTSPLHF. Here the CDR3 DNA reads TGTGCCAGCTCACTACAGGGGGTTACTTCACCCCTCCACTTT. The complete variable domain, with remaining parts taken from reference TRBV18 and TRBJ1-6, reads NAGVMQNPRHLVRRRGQEARLRCSPMKGHSHVYWYRQLPEEGLKFMVYLQKENIIDESGMPKERFSAEFPKEGPSILRIQQVVRGDSAAYFCASSLQGVTSPLHFGNGTRLTVT.

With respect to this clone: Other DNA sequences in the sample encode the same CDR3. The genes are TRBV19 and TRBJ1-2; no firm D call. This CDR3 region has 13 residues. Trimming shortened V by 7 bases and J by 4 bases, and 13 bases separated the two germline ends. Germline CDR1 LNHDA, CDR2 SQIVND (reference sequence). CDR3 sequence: CASTSGPGYGYTF. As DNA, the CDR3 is TGTGCCAGTACTTCCGGTCCGGGCTATGGCTACACCTTC. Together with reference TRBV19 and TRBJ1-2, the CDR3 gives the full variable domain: DGGITQSPKYLFRKEGQNVTLSCEQNLNHDAMYWYRQDPGQGLRLIYYSQIVNDFQKGDIAEGYSVSREKKESFPLTVTSAQKNPTAFYLCASTSGPGYGYTFGSGTRLTVV.

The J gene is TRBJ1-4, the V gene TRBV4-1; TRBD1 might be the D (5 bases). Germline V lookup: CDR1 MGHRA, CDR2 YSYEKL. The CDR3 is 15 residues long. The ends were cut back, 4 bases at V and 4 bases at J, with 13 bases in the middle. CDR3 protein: CASSPTPGINEKLFF. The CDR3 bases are TGCGCCAGCAGCCCGACCCCAGGGATTAATGAAAAACTGTTTTTT.

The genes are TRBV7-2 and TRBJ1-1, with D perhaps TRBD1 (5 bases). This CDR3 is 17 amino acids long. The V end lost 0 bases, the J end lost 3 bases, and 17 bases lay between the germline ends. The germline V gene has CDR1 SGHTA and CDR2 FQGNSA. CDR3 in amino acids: CASSLAGGLSRDTEAFF. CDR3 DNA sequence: TGTGCCAGCAGCTTAGCGGGGGGTCTGAGTCGGGACACTGAAGCTTTCTTT.

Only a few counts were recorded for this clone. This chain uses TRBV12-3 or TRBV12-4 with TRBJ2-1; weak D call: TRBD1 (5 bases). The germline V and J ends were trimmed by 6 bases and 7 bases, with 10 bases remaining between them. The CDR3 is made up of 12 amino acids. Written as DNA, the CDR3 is TGTGCCAGCAGCCCTCAGGGTAATGAGCAGTTCTTC. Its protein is CASSPQGNEQFF.

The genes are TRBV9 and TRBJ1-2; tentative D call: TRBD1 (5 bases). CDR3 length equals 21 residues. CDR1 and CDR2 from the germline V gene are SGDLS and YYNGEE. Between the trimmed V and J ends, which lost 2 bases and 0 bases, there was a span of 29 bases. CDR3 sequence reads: CASSVNSANFTSGIANYGYTF. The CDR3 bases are TGTGCCAGCAGCGTCAATTCCGCAAATTTCACATCAGGGATCGCTAACTATGGCTACACCTTC.

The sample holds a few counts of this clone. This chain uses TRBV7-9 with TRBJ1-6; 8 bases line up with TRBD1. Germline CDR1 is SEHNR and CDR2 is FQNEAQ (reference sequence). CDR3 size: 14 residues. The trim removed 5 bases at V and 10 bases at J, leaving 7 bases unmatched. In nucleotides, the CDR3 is TGTGCCAGCAGCCCCGACAGGGGAGGGTCACCCCTCCACTTT. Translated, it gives CASSPDRGGSPLHF.

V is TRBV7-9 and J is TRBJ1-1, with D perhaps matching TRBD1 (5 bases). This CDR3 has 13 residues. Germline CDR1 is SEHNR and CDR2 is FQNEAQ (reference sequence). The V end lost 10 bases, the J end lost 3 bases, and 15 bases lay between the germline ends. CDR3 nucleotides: TGTGCCAACGTCCGGGACTCAGACACTGAAGCTTTCTTT. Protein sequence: CANVRDSDTEAFF. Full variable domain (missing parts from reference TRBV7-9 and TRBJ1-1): DTGVSQNPRHKITKRGQNVTFRCDPISEHNRLYWYRQTLGQGPEFLTYFQNEAQLEKSRLLSDRFSAERPKGSFSTLEIQRTEQGDSAMYLCANVRDSDTEAFFGQGTRLTVV.

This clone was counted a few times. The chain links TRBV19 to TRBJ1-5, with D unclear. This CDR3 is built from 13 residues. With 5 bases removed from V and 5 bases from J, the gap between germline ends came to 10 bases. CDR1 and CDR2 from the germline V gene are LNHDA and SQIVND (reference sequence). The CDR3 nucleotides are TGTGCCAGTAGTTTACAGAGTTATCAGCCCCAGCATTTT. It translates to CASSLQSYQPQHF.

CDR3 amino acids: CASSEEGVKLFF. The CDR3 DNA reads TGTGCCAGCAGTGAAGAAGGGGTAAAACTGTTTTTT. The chain is built from TRBV2 and TRBJ1-4, with TRBD1 as a possible D gene (5 bases). Germline V gene lookup returns CDR1 SNHLY and CDR2 FYNNEI. The V gene lost 1 base and the J gene lost 10 bases, with 7 bases spanning the gap. The CDR3 consists of 12 residues.

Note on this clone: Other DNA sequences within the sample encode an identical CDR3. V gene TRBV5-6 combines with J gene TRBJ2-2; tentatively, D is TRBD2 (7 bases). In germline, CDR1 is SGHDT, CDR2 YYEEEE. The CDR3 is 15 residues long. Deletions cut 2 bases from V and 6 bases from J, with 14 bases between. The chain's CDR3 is CASSFTGGRAGELFF. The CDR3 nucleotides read TGTGCCAGCAGCTTTACGGGGGGCAGGGCCGGGGAGCTGTTTTTT.

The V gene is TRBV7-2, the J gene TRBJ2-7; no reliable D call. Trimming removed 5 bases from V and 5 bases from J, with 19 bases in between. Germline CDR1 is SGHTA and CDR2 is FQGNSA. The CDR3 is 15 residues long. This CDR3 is CASSQFFGGLNEQYF. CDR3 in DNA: TGTGCCAGCAGCCAATTCTTCGGTGGTCTGAACGAGCAGTACTTC.

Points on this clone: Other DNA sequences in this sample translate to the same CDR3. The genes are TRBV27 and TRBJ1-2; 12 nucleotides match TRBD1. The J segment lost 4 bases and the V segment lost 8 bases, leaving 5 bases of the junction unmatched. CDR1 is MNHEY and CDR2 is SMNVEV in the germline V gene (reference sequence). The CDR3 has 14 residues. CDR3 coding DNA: TGTGCCAGCTCGGGGACAGGGGGCCCCTATGGCTACACCTTC. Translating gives CASSGTGGPYGYTF.

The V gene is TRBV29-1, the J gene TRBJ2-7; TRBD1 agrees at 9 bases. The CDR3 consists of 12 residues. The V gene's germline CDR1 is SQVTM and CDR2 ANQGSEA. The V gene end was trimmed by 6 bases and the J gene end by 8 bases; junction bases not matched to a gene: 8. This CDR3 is CSVTGTGLQQYF. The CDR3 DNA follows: TGCAGCGTGACCGGGACAGGGTTACAGCAGTACTTC.